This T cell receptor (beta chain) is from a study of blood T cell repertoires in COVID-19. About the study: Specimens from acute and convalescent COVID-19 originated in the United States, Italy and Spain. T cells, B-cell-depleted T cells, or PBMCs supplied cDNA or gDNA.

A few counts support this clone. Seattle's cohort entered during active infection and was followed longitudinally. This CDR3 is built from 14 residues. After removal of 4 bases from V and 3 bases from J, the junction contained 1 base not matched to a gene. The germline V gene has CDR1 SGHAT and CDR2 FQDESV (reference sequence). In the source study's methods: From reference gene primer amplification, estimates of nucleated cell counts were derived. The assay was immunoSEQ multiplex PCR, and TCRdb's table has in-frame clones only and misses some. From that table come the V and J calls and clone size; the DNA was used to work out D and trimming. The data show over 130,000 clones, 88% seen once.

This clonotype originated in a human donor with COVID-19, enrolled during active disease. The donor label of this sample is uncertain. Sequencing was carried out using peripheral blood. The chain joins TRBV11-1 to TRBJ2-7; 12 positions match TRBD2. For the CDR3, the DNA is TGTGCCAGCAGCTGGACTAGCGGGATCTACGAGCAGTACTTC. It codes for CASSWTSGIYEQYF. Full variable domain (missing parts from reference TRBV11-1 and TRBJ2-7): EAEVAQSPRYKITEKSQAVAFWCDPISGHATLYWYRQILGQGPELLVQFQDESVVDDSQLPKDRFSAERLKGVDSTLKIQPAELGDSAMYLCASSWTSGIYEQYFGPGTRLTVT.